This T cell receptor beta chain was identified in a study of beta chain features in type 1 diabetes listed by TCRdb under 2018. Background for the entire study: Mean age, gender distribution, total cell number and subset yield did not differ between patients and healthy donors. A total of roughly 99,000,000 sorted cells were examined across all samples, and the number of cells per subset was strongly correlated with RNA yield. The study compared the TCRB repertoires of sorted circulating CD4+ T cell subsets in recently diagnosed type 1 diabetes patients with those in matched healthy donors. Regulatory and stem cell-like memory subsets were isolated from only 8 patients and about eight healthy donors, whereas naive and central memory subsets came from all 28 donors.

The entire amount of isolated RNA was reverse transcribed using the High Capacity cDNA Reverse Transcription Kit, so the sequenced TCRB transcripts were expressed ones. Deep immunoSEQ sequencing was performed on naive, central memory and regulatory T cell samples, with an average of roughly 3.5 million total reads per sample. Sorted cells were lysed in RLT buffer and RNA was extracted with DNase-treated RNeasy Micro or Mini kits, depending on cell number. To prevent cross-contamination, each cell subset was processed individually, whereas patient and healthy donor samples were processed jointly. TCRB sequences were amplified from cDNA with the immunoSEQ multiplex PCR, producing 87-bp fragments spanning the CDR3 region. The amplicons were sequenced using the Illumina HiSeq platform. The study's own analysis went as follows. Synthetic template baselines were used to correct PCR bias computationally, reads within Hamming distance 2 were collapsed, and singletons that could not be merged were discarded. Reads were aligned to IMGT to assign V, D and J genes, CDR3 length, and insertions or deletions at six rearrangement sites. Within each subset, clonotype counts were normalized to the number of sorted cells before true diversity and Gini coefficients were calculated with the tcR R package. The overlap coefficient, calculated on TCRB nucleotide sequences, was used to measure repertoire sharing. Out-of-frame TCRB sequences from naive cells were analyzed to stand in for the pre-selection repertoire. Drawn from immuneACCESS, this table holds only the in-frame rearrangements with V and J called that TCRdb kept. Clones are partly lost; checked studies trace under half to an unresolved V gene and leave the rest unexplained. The V and J calls and clone size come from that table; D and trimming were worked out from the DNA. The sample table records 860,000 or so clones; 15% to 20% of these occur just once. The biggest ten clones account for roughly 0.025% of the sample.

CDR1 is given as ENHRY and CDR2 as SYGVKD, both from the germline V gene. Trimming takes 3 bases from V and 7 bases from J, and the germline ends sit 4 bases apart. The CDR3 runs 11 amino acids, cysteine and phenylalanine included. Only CDR3 DNA remains: 33 bases, in frame from the first base. This clone was detected only a few times. Its antigen remains undetermined. There are no base qualities to consult, and no much larger clone falls within one base. From each donor, a single peripheral blood sample of 90 to 150 mL on average was drawn into heparinised tubes. A BD FACSAria II was used to sort naive, central memory, regulatory and stem cell-like memory CD4+ T cells with a panel that included CD45RO, CCR7, CD25, CD127, CD95 and CD27. All sorted populations exceeded 98% purity. Right away, PBMCs were isolated by Lymphoprep density gradient centrifugation and were stained directly, with no culture step. To minimize batch effects, samples were stained and sorted in pairs, one healthy donor with one patient per experiment.

General findings and caveats noted by the study authors: Naive, central memory and regulatory TCRB repertoires appeared more similar among patients than among healthy donors. Shorter templates might be favored by PCR, yet because patient and control samples were amplified and corrected together, any such skew would affect both groups equally. Sequencing cDNA rather than genomic DNA could over-represent highly expressing activated cells, although activation and CD3 levels did not differ between groups. Type 1 diabetes patients showed a moderate but significant shortening of TCRB CDR3 length in all four CD4+ subsets. Because small numbers of individuals were included in the HLA sub-analyses, any influence of HLA type on TCRB rearrangement was left unresolved. Fewer insertions and more nucleotide deletions at VDJ recombination sites were observed in patients with type 1 diabetes, implying thymic rearrangement abnormalities.

This sequence was found in a woman aged 18-29 years in good health. Sequenced: naive CD4+ T cells from blood. This specimen's cell subset or site label, per the study, means: true naive CD4+ T cells. The chain was built from TRBV10-3 and TRBJ2-4; no D gene can be assigned with confidence. Read as DNA, the sequence is TGTGCCATCAGTGAAGGGAACATTCAGTACTTC. It specifies CAISEGNIQYF.